The next 10 T cell receptor beta chains were all read from a single sample in a study of CD4 T cells in relation to SARS-CoV-2 and coronaviruses. The unexposed donors gave CD4+ T cells in about 2011-2018, prior to COVID-19. Clones were read by immunoSEQ multiplex PCR, and TCRdb kept only the in-frame ones, dropping some. The repertoire holds about 64,000 clones, with around 93% as singletons. The source material was naive CD4+ T cells from PBMCs. Indicated subset: naive CD4+ T cells isolated by negative enrichment. The receptors were gathered from a human donor in good health.

CDR3 sequence reads: CAQFAGANVLTF. Written as DNA, the CDR3 is TGTGCTCAGTTTGCTGGGGCCAACGTCCTGACTTTC. The chain recombines TRBV7-9 with TRBJ2-6; D is uncertain. CDR3 length: 12 amino acids. Germline CDR1 SEHNR, CDR2 FQNEAQ (reference sequence).

The chain couples TRBV5-1 to TRBJ2-6; TRBD1 is a possible D gene (6 bases). In germline, CDR1 is SGHRS, CDR2 YFSETQ. V was clipped by 4 bases and J by 4 bases, with 30 bases between them. This CDR3 has 21 amino acids. DNA for the CDR3: TGCGCCAGCAGCCCTGTTACGCCAGGGGACCTTTGGGTGCGCGGGGCCAACGTCCTGACTTTC. As protein: CASSPVTPGDLWVRGANVLTF.

This rearrangement joins TRBV5-4 to TRBJ1-1; D is undetermined. Germline values: CDR1 SGHNT, CDR2 YYREEE (reference sequence). V was pared by 2 bases and J by 0 bases, with 5 bases between. There are 13 residues in the CDR3. The CDR3 loop reads CASSFLVNTEAFF. DNA for the CDR3: TGTGCCAGCAGCTTTTTGGTGAACACTGAAGCTTTCTTT.

The V call is TRBV28, the J call TRBJ2-2; TRBD1 might be the D (5 bases). The V gene lost 6 bases and the J gene lost 1 base, with 18 bases spanning the gap. The CDR3 totals 17 residues. Per germline, CDR1 MDHEN and CDR2 SYDVKM. The CDR3 protein is CASSYNRWGVNTGELFF. The CDR3 bases are TGTGCCAGCAGCTATAATCGATGGGGCGTGAACACCGGGGAGCTGTTTTTT.

This chain uses TRBV2 with TRBJ2-2, with no clear D. Trimming cost V 2 bases and J 8 bases, with 15 bases left between them. The CDR3 totals 15 residues. Germline V gene data show CDR1 as SNHLY and CDR2 as FYNNEI. The chain's CDR3 is CASSEQSYLGGELFF. The CDR3 region has the DNA TGTGCCAGCAGTGAACAGTCCTACCTGGGGGGGGAGCTGTTTTTT.

The chain links TRBV7-9 to TRBJ2-1, with D perhaps TRBD2 (5 bases). The V end lost 4 bases, the J end lost 9 bases, and 16 bases lay between the germline ends. The CDR3 length is 14 residues. From germline, CDR1 is SEHNR and CDR2 FQNEAQ (reference sequence). This CDR3 is CASSSATRGREQFF. CDR3 DNA sequence: TGTGCCAGCAGCTCCGCTACTAGAGGTCGTGAGCAGTTCTTC.

A single count supports this clone. The gene calls are TRBV30 and TRBJ1-3; 11 bases align to TRBD1. The length of the CDR3 is 16 residues. Losses at the gene ends were 6 bases for V and 0 bases for J; bases not matched to a gene: 7. Germline values: CDR1 GTSNPN, CDR2 SVGIG (reference sequence). CDR3 region: CACRDRGFSSGNTIYF. Written as DNA, the CDR3 is TGTGCCTGCCGGGACAGGGGGTTCTCCTCTGGAAACACCATATATTTT. The entire variable domain, with the rest obtained from reference TRBV30 and TRBJ1-3, is as follows: SQTIHQWPATLVQPVGSPLSLECTVEGTSNPNLYWYRQAAGRGLQLLFYSVGIGQISSEVPQNLSASRPQDRQFILSSKKLLLSDSGFYLCACRDRGFSSGNTIYFGEGSWLTVV.

The chain combines TRBV24-1 with TRBJ1-2; unclear D gene. Germline assignment: CDR1 KGHDR and CDR2 SFDVKD. V lost 1 base and J 10 bases, leaving 18 bases between the germline ends. This CDR3 comprises 15 residues. CDR3 DNA: TGTGCCACCAGTGATTTAGGCACCCGACCGACTACCTACACCTTC. This sequence encodes CATSDLGTRPTTYTF.

The chain joins TRBV28 to TRBJ2-3; TRBD2 matches 13 bases. The CDR3 totals 16 residues. Germline CDR1 is MDHEN and CDR2 is SYDVKM. V trimming: 6 bases; J trimming: 5 bases; junction bases outside the gene matches: 8. CDR3 region: CASRILGLAGVDTQYF. Here the CDR3 DNA reads TGTGCCAGCAGGATTCTCGGACTAGCGGGAGTAGATACGCAGTATTTT.

This clone appeared a single time. The chain recombines TRBV19 with TRBJ1-5; 8 bases line up with TRBD1. The V gene's germline CDR1 is LNHDA and CDR2 SQIVND (reference sequence). The CDR3 is 16 residues long. With V trimmed by 3 bases and J by 6 bases, 10 bases remained unmatched. CDR3 amino acids: CASSIPGGRGPQPQHF. The CDR3 DNA follows: TGTGCCAGTAGTATTCCTGGGGGCAGGGGGCCTCAGCCCCAGCATTTT.